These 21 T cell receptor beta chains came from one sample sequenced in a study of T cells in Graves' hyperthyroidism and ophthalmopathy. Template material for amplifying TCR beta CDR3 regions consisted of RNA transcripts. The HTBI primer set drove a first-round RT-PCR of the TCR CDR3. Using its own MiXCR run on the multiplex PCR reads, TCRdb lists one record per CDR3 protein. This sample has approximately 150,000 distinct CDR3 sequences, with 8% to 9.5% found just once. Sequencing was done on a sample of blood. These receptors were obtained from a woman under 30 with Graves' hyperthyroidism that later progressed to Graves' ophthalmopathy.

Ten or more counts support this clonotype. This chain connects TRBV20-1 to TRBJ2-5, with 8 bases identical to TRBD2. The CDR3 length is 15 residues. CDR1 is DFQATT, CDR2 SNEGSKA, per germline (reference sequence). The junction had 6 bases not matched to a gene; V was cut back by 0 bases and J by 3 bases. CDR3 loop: CSARDGELAEETQYF. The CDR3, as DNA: TGCAGTGCTAGAGATGGGGAACTAGCGGAAGAGACCCAGTACTTC.

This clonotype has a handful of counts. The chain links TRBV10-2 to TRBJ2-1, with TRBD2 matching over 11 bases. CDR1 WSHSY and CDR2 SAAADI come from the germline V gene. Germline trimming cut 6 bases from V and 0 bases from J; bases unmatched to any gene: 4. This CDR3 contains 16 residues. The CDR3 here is CASRSSGGHSYNEQFF. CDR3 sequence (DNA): TGCGCCAGCAGATCTAGCGGGGGGCACTCCTACAATGAGCAGTTCTTC.

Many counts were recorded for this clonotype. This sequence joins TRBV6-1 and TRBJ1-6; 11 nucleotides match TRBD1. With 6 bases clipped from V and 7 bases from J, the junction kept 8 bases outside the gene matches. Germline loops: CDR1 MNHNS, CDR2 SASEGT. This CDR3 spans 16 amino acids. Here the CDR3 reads CASSTPGTGGNSPLHF. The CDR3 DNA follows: TGTGCCAGCAGCACCCCCGGGACAGGGGGAAATTCACCCCTCCACTTT.

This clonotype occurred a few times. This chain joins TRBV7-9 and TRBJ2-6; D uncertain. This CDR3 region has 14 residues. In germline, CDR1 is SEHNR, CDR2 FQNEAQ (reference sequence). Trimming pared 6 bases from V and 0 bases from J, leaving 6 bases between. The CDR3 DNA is TGTGCCAGCAGACTGGCCTCTGGGGCCAACGTCCTGACTTTC. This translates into CASRLASGANVLTF. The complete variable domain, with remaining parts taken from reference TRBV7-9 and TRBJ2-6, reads DTGVSQNPRHKITKRGQNVTFRCDPISEHNRLYWYRQTLGQGPEFLTYFQNEAQLEKSRLLSDRFSAERPKGSFSTLEIQRTEQGDSAMYLCASRLASGANVLTFGAGSRLTVL.

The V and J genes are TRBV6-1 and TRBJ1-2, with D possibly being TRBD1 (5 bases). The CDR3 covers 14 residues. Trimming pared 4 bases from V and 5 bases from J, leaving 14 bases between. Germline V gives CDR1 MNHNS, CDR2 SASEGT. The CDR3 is CASSVAGDGYGYTF. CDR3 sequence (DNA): TGTGCCAGCAGTGTGGCGGGGGACGGATATGGCTACACCTTC.

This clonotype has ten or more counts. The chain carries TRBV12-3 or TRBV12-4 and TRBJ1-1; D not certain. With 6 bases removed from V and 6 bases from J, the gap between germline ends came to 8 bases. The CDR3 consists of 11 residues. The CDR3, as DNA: TGTGCCAGCAGCACGACCGCTGAAGCTTTCTTT. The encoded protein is CASSTTAEAFF.

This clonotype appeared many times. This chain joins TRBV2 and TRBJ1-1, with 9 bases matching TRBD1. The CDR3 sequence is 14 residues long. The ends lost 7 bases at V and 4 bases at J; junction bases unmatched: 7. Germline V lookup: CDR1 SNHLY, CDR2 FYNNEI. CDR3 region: CASTPTGGLTEAFF. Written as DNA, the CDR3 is TGTGCCAGCACTCCCACAGGGGGCCTCACTGAAGCTTTCTTT.

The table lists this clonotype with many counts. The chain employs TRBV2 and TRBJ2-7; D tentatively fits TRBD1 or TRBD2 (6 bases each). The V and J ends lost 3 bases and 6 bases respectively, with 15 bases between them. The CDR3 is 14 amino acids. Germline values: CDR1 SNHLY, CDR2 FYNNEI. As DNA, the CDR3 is TGTGCCAGCAGTGAGGTTGCCGGGGGCTCCGAGCAGTACTTC. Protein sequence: CASSEVAGGSEQYF.

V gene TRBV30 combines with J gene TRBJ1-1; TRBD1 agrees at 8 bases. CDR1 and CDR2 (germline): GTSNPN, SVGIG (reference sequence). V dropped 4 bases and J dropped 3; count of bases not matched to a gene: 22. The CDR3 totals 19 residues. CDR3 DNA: TGTGCCTGGACAGACAGTACCGGGACAGGTGGTTTTAGGGACACTGAAGCTTTCTTT. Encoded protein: CAWTDSTGTGGFRDTEAFF.

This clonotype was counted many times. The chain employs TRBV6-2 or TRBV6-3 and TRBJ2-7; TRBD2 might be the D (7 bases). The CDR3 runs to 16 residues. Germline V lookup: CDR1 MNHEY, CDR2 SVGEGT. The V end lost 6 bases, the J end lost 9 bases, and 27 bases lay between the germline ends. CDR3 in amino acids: CASRTTYRAGANAQYF. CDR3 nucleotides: TGTGCCAGCAGGACCACATATCGGGCGGGGGCGAACGCGCAGTACTTC.

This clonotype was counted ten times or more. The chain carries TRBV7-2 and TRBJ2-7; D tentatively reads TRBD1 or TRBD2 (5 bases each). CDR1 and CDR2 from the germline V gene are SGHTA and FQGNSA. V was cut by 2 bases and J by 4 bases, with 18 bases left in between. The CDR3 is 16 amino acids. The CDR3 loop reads CASSLLGTGTAYEQYF. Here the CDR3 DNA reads TGTGCCAGCAGCTTATTGGGTACCGGGACCGCTTACGAGCAGTACTTC.

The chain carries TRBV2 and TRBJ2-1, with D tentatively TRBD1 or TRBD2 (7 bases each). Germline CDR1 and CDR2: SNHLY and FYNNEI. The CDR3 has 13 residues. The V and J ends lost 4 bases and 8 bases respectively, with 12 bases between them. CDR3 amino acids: CASSVQGGDEQFF. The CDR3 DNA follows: TGTGCCAGCAGTGTTCAGGGGGGGGATGAGCAGTTCTTC.

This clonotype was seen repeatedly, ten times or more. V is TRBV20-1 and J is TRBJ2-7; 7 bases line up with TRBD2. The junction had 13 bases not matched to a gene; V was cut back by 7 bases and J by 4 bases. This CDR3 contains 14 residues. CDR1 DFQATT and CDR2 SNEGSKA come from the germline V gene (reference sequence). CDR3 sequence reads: CSGSRTLAAYEQYF. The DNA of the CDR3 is TGCAGTGGTTCCCGCACTCTAGCGGCTTACGAGCAGTACTTC.

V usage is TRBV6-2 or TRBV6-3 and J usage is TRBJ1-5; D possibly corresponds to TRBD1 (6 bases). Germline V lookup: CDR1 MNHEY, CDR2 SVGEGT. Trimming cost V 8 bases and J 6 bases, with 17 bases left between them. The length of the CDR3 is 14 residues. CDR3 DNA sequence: TGTGCCAGCGGGGGGGGGGGCGCGGGTCAGCCCCAGCATTTT. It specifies CASGGGGAGQPQHF.

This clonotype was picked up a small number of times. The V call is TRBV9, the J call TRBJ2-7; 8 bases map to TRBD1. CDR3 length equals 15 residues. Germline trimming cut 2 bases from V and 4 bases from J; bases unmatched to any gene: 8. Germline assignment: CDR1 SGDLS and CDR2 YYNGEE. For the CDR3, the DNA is TGTGCCAGCAGCGTCGGACAGGGAATGTTGTACGAGCAGTACTTC. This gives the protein CASSVGQGMLYEQYF.

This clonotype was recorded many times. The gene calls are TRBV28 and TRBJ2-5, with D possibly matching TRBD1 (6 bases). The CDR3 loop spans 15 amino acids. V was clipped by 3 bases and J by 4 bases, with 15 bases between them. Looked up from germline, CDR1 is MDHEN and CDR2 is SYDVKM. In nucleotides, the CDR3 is TGTGCCAGCAGTTTCCGGGACATCCAGGCAGAGACCCAGTACTTC. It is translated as CASSFRDIQAETQYF.

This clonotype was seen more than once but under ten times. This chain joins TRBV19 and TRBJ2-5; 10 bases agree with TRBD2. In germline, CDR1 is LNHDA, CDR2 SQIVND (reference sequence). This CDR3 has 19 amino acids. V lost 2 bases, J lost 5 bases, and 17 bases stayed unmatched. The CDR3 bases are TGTGCCAGTAGTATACGTCCCCCTCTAGCGGGGGCCTCCGGGGAGACCCAGTACTTC. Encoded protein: CASSIRPPLAGASGETQYF.

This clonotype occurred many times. CDR3 DNA sequence: TGTGCCAGCAGTCCCGCTCGGGGTTTACTACAGCCCCAGCATTTT. Its protein product is CASSPARGLLQPQHF. V usage is TRBV28 and J usage is TRBJ1-5; no definite D call. Trimming left V 5 bases short and J 7 bases short, with 18 bases between. From germline, CDR1 is MDHEN and CDR2 SYDVKM. The CDR3 has 15 residues.

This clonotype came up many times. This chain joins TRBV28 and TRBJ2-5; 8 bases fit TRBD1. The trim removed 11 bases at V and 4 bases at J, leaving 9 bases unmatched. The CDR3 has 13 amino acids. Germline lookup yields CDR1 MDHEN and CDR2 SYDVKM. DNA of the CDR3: TGTGCCGGAGCGACTGACAGGGGAGAGACCCAGTACTTC. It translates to CAGATDRGETQYF.

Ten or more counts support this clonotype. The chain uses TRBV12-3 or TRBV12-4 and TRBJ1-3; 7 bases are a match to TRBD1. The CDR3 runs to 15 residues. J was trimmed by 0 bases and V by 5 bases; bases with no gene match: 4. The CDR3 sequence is CASSDRASSGNTIYF. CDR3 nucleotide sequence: TGTGCCAGCAGTGACAGGGCATCCTCTGGAAACACCATATATTTT.

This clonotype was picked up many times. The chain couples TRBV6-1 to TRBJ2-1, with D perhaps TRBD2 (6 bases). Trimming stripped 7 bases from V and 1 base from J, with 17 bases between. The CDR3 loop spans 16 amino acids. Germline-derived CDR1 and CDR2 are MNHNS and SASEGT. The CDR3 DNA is TGTGCCAGCACCCCGGACTACCTTGGGTCCTACAATGAGCAGTTCTTC. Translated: CASTPDYLGSYNEQFF.